The clone carrying this T cell receptor beta chain was seen a few times. What it binds is not known. MiXCR was run by TCRdb on the RT-PCR reads, yielding one entry per CDR3 protein. The table includes about 520,000 distinct CDR3 sequences, approximately 9.9% detected once. The data were taken from a study of response to subunit inactivated influenza vaccine. The V gene lost 5 bases and the J gene lost 6 bases, with 18 bases spanning the gap. This CDR3 is 15 amino acids long. Looked up from germline, CDR1 is SGHAT and CDR2 is FQNNGV. Study conclusions and caveats: New T cells are recruited in small numbers by each seasonal influenza vaccination, according to the authors' suggestion.

The sample in question was PBMCs from blood, obtained 40 to 50 days after vaccination. The TCR sequence derives from a man aged 50-59 years who received an inactivated influenza vaccine. The V gene is TRBV11-2, the J gene TRBJ2-3, with a weak D call TRBD1 (5 bases). CDR3 residues: CASSVQGHIGDTQYF. The CDR3 region has the DNA TGTGCCAGCAGCGTACAAGGACACATAGGGGATACGCAGTATTTT.